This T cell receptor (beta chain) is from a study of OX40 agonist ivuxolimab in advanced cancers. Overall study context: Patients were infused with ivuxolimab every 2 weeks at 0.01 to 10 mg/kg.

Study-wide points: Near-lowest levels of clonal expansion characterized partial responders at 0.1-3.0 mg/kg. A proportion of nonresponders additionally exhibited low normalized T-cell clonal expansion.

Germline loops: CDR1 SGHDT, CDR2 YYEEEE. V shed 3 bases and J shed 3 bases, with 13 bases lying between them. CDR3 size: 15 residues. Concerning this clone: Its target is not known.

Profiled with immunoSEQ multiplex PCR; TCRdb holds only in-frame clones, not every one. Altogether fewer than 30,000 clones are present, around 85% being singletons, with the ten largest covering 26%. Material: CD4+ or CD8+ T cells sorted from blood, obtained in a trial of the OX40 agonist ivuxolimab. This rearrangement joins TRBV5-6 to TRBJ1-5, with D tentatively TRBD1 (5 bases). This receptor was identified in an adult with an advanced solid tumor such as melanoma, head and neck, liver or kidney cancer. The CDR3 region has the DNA TGTGCCAGCAGCTCCGGGACGGCCCTCAATCAGCCCCAGCATTTT. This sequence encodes CASSSGTALNQPQHF.